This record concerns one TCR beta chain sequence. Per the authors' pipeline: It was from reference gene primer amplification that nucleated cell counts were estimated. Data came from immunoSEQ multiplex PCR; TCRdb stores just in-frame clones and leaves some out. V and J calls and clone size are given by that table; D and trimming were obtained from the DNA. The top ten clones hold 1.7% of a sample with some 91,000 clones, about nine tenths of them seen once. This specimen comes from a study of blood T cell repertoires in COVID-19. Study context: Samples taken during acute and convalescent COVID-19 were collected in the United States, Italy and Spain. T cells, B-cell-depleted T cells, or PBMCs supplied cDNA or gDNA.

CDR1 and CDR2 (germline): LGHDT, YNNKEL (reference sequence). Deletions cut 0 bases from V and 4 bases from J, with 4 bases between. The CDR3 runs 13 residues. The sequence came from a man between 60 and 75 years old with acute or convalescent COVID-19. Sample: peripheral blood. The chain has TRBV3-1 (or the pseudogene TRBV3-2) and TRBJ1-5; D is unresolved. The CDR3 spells CASSQDPNQPQHF. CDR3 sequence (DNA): TGTGCCAGCAGCCAAGATCCTAATCAGCCCCAGCATTTT.